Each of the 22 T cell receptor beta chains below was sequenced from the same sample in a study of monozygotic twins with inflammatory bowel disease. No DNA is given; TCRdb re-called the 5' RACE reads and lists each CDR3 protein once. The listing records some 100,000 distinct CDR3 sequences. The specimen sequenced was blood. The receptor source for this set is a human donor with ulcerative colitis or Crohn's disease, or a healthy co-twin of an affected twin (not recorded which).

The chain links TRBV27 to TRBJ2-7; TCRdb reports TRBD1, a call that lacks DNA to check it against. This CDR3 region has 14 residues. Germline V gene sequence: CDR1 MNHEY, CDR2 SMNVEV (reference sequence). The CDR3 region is CASSLMAVGREQYF.

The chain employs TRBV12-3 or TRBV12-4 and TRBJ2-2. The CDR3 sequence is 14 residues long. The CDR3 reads CASSLFGSAGELFF.

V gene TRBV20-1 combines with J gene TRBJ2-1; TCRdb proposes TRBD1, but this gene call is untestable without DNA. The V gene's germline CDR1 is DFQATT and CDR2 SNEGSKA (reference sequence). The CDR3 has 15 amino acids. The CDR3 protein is CSATDRLGSYNEQFF.

The CDR3 loop reads CSASKEGLSYNEQFF. This chain connects TRBV20-1 to TRBJ2-1; TCRdb proposes TRBD2, but this gene call is untestable without DNA. Germline V gene sequence: CDR1 DFQATT, CDR2 SNEGSKA (reference sequence). This CDR3 has 15 residues.

The CDR3 reads CASSSPGYTEAFF. The genes are TRBV7-9 and TRBJ1-1; the TCRdb D gene call, TRBD1, has no DNA to confirm it. This CDR3 spans 13 amino acids. Looked up from germline, CDR1 is SEHNR and CDR2 is FQNEAQ (reference sequence).

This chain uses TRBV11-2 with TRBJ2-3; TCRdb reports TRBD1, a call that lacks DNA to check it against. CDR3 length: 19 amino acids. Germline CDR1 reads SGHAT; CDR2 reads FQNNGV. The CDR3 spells CASSSRTGRGRTSTDTQYF.

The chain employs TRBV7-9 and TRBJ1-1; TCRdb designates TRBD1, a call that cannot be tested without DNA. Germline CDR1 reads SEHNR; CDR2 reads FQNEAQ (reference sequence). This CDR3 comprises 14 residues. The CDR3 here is CASSSNRAGTEAFF.

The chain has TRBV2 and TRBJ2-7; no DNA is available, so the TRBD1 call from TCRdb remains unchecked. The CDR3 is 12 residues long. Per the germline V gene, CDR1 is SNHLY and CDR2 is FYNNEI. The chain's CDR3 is CASSGTDYEQYF.

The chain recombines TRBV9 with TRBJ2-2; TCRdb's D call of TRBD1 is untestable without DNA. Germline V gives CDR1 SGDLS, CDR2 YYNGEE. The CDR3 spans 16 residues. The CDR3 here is CASSVVEGGNTGELFF.

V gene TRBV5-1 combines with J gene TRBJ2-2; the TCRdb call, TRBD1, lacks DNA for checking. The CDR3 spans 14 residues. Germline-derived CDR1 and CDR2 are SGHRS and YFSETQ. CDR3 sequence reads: CASRSHPNTGELFF. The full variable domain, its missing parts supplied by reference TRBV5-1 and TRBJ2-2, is KAGVTQTPRYLIKTRGQQVTLSCSPISGHRSVSWYQQTPGQGLQFLFEYFSETQRNKGNFPGRFSGRQFSNSRSEMNVSTLELGDSALYLCASRSHPNTGELFFGEGSRLTVL.

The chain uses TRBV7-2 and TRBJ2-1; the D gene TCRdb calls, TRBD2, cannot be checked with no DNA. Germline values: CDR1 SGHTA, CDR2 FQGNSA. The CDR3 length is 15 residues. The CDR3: CASSWTSGGANEQFF.

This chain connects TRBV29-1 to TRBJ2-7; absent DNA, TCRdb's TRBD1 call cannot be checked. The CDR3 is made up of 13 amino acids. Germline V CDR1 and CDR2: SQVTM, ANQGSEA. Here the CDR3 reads CSAGTGLFYEQYF.

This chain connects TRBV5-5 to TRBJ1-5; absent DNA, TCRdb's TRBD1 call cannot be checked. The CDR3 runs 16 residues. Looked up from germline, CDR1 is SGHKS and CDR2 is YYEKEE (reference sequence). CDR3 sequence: CASSFGQGTAGIPQHF.

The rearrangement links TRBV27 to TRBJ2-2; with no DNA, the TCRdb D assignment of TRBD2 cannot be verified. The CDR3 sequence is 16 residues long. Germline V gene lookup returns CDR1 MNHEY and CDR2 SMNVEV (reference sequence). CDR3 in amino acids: CASSYSRGANTGELFF.

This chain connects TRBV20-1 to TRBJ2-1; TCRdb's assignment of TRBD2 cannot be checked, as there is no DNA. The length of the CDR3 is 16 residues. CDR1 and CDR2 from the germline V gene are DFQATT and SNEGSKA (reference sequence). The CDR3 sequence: CSASRPLAGDHNEQFF.

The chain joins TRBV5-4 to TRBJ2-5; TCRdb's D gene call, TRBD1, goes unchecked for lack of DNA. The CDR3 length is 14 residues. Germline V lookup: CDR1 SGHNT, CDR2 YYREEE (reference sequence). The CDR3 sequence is CASSIGQGEETQYF.

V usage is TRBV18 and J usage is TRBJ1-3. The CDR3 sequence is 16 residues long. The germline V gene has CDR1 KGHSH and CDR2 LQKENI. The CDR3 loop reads CASSPNGQGSGNTIYF.

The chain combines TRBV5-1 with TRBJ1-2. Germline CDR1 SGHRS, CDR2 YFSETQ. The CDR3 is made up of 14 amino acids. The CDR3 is CASSSEGNAARYTF. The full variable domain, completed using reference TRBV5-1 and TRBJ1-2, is KAGVTQTPRYLIKTRGQQVTLSCSPISGHRSVSWYQQTPGQGLQFLFEYFSETQRNKGNFPGRFSGRQFSNSRSEMNVSTLELGDSALYLCASSSEGNAARYTFGSGTRLTVV.

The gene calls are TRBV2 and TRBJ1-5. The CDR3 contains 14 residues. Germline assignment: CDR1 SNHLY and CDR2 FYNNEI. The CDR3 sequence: CASCYYSSNQPQHF.

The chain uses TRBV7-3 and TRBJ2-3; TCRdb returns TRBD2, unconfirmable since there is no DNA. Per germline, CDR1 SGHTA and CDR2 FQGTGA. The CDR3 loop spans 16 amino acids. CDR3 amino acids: CASSSLTSSRGDTQYF.

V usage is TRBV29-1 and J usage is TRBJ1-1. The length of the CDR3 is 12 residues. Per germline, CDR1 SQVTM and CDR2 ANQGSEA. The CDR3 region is CSVEDLEAEAFF.

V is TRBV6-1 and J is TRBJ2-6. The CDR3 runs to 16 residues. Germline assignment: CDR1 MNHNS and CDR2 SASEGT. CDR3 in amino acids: CASSTLQASGANVPTF.